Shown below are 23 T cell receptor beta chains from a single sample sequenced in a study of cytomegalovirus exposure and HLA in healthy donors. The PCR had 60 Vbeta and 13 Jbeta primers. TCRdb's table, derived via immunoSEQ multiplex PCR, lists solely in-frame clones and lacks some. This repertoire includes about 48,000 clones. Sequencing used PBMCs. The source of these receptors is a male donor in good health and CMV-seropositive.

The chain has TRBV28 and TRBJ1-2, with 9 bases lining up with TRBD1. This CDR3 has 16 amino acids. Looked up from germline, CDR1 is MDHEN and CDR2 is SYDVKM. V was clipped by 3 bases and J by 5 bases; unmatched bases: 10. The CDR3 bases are TGTGCCAGCAGTTTGCTTTACAGGGGGCGGGAATATGGCTACACCTTC. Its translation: CASSLLYRGREYGYTF.

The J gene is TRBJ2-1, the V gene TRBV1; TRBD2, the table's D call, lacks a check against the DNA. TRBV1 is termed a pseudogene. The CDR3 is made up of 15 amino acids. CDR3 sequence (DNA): TGCACCAGCAGCCAAGTTAGCGGGGGGGCCAATGAGCAGTTCTTC. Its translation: CTSSQVSGGANEQFF.

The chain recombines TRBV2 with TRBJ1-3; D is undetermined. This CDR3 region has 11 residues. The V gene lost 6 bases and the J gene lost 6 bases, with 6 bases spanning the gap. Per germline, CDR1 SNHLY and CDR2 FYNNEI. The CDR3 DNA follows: TGTGCCAGCAGCCTATTAAACACCATATATTTT. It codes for CASSLLNTIYF.

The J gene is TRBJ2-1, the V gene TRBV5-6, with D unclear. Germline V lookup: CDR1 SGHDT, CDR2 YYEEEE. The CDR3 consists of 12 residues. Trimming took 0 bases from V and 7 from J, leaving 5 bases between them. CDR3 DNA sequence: TGTGCCAGCAGCTTGGGCGTTAATGAGCAGTTCTTC. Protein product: CASSLGVNEQFF.

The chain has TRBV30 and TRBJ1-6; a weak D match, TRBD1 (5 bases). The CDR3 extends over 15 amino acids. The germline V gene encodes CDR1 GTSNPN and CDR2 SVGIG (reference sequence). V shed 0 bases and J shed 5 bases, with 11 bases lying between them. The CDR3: CAWSVGRDDNSPLHF. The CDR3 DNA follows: TGTGCCTGGAGTGTGGGGAGGGACGATAATTCACCCCTCCACTTT.

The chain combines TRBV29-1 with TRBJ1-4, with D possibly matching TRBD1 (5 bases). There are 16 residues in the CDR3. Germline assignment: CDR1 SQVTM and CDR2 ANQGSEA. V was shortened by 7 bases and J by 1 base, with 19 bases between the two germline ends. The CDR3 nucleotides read TGCAGCGGGGGGACTCTGCAGGGCCGAACTAATGAAAAACTGTTTTTT. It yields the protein CSGGTLQGRTNEKLFF.

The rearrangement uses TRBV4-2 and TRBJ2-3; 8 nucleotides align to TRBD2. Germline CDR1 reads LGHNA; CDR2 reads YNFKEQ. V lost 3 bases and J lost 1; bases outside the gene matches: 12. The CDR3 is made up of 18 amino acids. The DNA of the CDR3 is TGTGCCAGCAGCCACGCCTCGGGAGGAGCGGGGGGCACAGATACGCAGTATTTT. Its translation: CASSHASGGAGGTDTQYF.

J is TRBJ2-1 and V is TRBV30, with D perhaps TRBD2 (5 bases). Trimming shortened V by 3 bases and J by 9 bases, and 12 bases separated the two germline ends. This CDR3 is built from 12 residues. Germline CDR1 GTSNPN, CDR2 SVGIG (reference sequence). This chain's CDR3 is CAWSEVGGEQFF. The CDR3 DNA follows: TGTGCCTGGAGCGAAGTCGGAGGTGAGCAGTTCTTC. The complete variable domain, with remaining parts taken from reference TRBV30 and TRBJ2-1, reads SQTIHQWPATLVQPVGSPLSLECTVEGTSNPNLYWYRQAAGRGLQLLFYSVGIGQISSEVPQNLSASRPQDRQFILSSKKLLLSDSGFYLCAWSEVGGEQFFGPGTRLTVL.

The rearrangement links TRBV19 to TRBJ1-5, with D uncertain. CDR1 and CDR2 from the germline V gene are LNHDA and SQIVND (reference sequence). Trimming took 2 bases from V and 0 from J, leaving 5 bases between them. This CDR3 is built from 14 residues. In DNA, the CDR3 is TGTGCCAGTAGTATAACCTATAGCAATCAGCCCCAGCATTTT. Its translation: CASSITYSNQPQHF. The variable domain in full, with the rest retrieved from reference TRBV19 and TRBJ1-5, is DGGITQSPKYLFRKEGQNVTLSCEQNLNHDAMYWYRQDPGQGLRLIYYSQIVNDFQKGDIAEGYSVSREKKESFPLTVTSAQKNPTAFYLCASSITYSNQPQHFGDGTRLSIL.

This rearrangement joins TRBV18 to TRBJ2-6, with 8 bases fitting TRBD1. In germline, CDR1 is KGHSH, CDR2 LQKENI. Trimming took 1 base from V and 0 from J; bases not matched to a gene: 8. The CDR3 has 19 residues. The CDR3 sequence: CASSPRVAGGPSGANVLTF. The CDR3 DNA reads TGTGCCAGCTCACCACGCGTCGCAGGGGGCCCCTCTGGGGCCAACGTCCTGACTTTC.

The chain's CDR3 is CASSLGGAGNYGYTF. The DNA for the CDR3 is TGTGCCAGCAGTTTGGGGGGAGCAGGAAACTATGGCTACACCTTC. This rearrangement joins TRBV7-2 to TRBJ1-2; possibly TRBD1 for D (5 bases). The CDR3 runs to 15 residues. Germline V gives CDR1 SGHTA, CDR2 FQGNSA. With 6 bases removed from V and 2 bases from J, the gap between germline ends came to 16 bases. Supplemented by reference TRBV7-2 and TRBJ1-2, the full variable domain reads GAGVSQSPSNKVTEKGKDVELRCDPISGHTALYWYRQSLGQGLEFLIYFQGNSAPDKSGLPSDRFSAERTGGSVSTLTIQRTQQEDSAVYLCASSLGGAGNYGYTFGSGTRLTVV.

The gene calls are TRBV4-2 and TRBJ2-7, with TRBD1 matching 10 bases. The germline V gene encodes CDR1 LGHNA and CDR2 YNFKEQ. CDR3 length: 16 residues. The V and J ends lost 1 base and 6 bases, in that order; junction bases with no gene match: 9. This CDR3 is CASSQVWTGGFSEQYF. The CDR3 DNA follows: TGTGCCAGCAGCCAAGTCTGGACAGGGGGTTTCTCCGAGCAGTACTTC.

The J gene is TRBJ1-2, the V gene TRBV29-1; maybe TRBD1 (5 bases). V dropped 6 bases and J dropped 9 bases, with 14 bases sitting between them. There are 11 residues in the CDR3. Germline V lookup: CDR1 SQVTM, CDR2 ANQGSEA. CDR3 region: CSVTATASYTF. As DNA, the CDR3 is TGCAGCGTGACCGCGACAGCCAGCTACACCTTC. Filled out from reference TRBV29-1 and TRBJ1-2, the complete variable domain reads SAVISQKPSRDICQRGTSLTIQCQVDSQVTMMFWYRQQPGQSLTLIATANQGSEATYESGFVIDKFPISRPNLTFSTLTVSNMSPEDSSIYLCSVTATASYTFGSGTRLTVV.

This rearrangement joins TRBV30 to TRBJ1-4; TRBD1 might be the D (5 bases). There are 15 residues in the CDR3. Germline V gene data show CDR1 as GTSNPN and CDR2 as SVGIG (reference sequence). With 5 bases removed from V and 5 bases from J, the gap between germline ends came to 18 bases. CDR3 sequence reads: CAWAPYRKPNEKLFF. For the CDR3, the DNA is TGTGCCTGGGCCCCGTACAGGAAGCCGAATGAAAAACTGTTTTTT.

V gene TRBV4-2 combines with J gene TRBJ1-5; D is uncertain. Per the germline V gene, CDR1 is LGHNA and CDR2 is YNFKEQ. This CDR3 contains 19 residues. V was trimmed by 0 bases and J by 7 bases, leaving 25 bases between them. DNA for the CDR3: TGTGCCAGCAGCCAAGATTGGGTGGAGGTATTCGTCTCGGGGCAGCCCCAGCATTTT. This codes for CASSQDWVEVFVSGQPQHF.

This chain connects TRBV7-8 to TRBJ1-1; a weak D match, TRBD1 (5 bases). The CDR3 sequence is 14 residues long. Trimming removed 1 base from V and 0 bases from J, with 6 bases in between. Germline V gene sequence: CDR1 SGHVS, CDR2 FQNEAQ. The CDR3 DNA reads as TGTGCCAGCAGCTTAGGACAGCTGAACACTGAAGCTTTCTTT. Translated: CASSLGQLNTEAFF.

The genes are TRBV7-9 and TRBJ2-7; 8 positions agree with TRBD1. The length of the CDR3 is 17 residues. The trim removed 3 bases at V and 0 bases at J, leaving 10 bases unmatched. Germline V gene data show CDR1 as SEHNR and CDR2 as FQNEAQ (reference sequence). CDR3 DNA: TGTGCCAGCAGCTTCCTAGGCGTCAGGGGGCACTCCTACGAGCAGTACTTC. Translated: CASSFLGVRGHSYEQYF.

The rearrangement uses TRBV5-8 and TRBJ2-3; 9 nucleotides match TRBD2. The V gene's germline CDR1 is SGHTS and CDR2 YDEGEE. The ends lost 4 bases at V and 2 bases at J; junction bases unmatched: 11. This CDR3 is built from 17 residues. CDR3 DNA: TGTGCCAGCAGCACCTATGCGACTAGCGGATTCACAGATACGCAGTATTTT. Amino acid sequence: CASSTYATSGFTDTQYF. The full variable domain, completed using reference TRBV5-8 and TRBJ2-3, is EAGVTQSPTHLIKTRGQQATLRCSPISGHTSVYWYQQALGLGLQFLLWYDEGEERNRGNFPPRFSGRQFPNYSSELNVNALELEDSALYLCASSTYATSGFTDTQYFGPGTRLTVL.

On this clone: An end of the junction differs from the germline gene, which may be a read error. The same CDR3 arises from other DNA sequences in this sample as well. For the CDR3, the DNA is TGTGCCAGCAGTTACTCGACTAACACAGATACACAGTATTTT. The encoded protein is CASSYSTNTDTQYF. The rearrangement uses TRBV6-5 and TRBJ2-3; TRBD2 is a possible D gene (5 bases). The length of the CDR3 is 14 residues. Germline V CDR1 and CDR2: MNHEY, SVGAGI.

The CDR3 region is CASRGRGRDEQYF. The CDR3 nucleotides are TGTGCCAGCAGGGGGAGAGGACGGGACGAGCAGTACTTC. J is TRBJ2-7 and V is TRBV6-5; D may be TRBD2 (5 bases). Germline V gene data show CDR1 as MNHEY and CDR2 as SVGAGI. V shed 6 bases and J shed 5 bases, with 14 bases lying between them. The CDR3 consists of 13 residues.

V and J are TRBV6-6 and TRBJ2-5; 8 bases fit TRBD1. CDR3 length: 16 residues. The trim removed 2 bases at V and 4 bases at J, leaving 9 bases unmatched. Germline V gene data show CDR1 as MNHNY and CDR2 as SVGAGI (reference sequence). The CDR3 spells CASSYPNGQGAETQYF. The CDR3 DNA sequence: TGTGCCAGCAGTTACCCAAACGGGCAGGGGGCAGAGACCCAGTACTTC.

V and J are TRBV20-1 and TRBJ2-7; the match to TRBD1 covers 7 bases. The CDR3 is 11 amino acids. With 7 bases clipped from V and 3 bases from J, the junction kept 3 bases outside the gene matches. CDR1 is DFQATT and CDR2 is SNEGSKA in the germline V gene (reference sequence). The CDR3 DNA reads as TGCAGTGTGGGACAGAACTACGAGCAGTACTTC. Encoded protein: CSVGQNYEQYF.

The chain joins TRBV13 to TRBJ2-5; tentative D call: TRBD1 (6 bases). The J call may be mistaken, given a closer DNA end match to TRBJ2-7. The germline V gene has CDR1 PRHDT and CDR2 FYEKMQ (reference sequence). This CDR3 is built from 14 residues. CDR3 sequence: CASSFRDTGYEQYF. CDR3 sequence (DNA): TGTGCCAGCAGCTTCCGGGACACCGGCTACGAGCAGTACTTC.